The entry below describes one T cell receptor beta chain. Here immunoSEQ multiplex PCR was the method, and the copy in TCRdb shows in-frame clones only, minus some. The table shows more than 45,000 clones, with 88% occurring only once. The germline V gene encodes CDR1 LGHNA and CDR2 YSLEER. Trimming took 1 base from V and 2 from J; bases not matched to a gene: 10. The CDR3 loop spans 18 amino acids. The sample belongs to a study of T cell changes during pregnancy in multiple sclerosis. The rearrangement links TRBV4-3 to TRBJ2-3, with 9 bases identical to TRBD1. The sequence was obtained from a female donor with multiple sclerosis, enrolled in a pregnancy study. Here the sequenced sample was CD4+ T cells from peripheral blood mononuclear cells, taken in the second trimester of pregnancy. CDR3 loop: CASSQGFTTGGLTDTQYF. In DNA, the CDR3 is TGCGCCAGCAGCCAAGGATTTACGACAGGGGGGCTCACAGATACGCAGTATTTT.